The 20 T cell receptor beta chains listed next were all sequenced from one sample in a study of T cell responses to AZD1222 COVID-19 vaccine. Method: immunoSEQ multiplex PCR; TCRdb's copy keeps in-frame clones and lacks some. The repertoire holds about 99,000 clones, with about 94% as singletons. Here the sequenced sample was peripheral blood, taken on day 0 of AZD1222 vaccination. Receptors originate from an adult in good health.

The rearrangement uses TRBV5-1 and TRBJ2-6; D uncertain. The CDR3 covers 14 residues. Looked up from germline, CDR1 is SGHRS and CDR2 is YFSETQ. Trimming took 5 bases from V and 2 from J, leaving 8 bases between them. The CDR3 DNA is TGCGCCAGCAGTTCGATTCCTGGGGCCAACGTCCTGACTTTC. This gives the protein CASSSIPGANVLTF.

This chain joins TRBV5-1 and TRBJ2-1; the D gene is possibly TRBD2 (6 bases). The CDR3 loop spans 15 amino acids. With 1 base removed from V and 0 bases from J, the gap between germline ends came to 8 bases. Per germline, CDR1 SGHRS and CDR2 YFSETQ. The CDR3 bases are TGCGCCAGCAGCTTGCAGGGAGGCTCCTACAATGAGCAGTTCTTC. It specifies CASSLQGGSYNEQFF.

The CDR3 here is CAWSQRRGEAGYTF. CDR3 in DNA: TGTGCCTGGAGTCAAAGGCGGGGGGAAGCTGGCTACACCTTC. This rearrangement joins TRBV30 to TRBJ1-2; tentatively, D is TRBD1 (5 bases). The CDR3 loop spans 14 amino acids. Trimming took off 2 bases at V and 7 bases at J, with 17 bases between the two ends. The germline V gene encodes CDR1 GTSNPN and CDR2 SVGIG (reference sequence).

This rearrangement joins TRBV30 to TRBJ2-5, with 8 bases that match TRBD1. The V segment lost 4 bases and the J segment 5 bases; nucleotides outside the gene matches: 12. Germline CDR1 GTSNPN, CDR2 SVGIG (reference sequence). CDR3 size: 15 residues. CDR3 in DNA: TGTGCCTGGATCCCCCCCGACAGGGGATGGGAGACCCAGTACTTC. Residues: CAWIPPDRGWETQYF.

The J gene is TRBJ2-7, the V gene TRBV28; D possibly matches TRBD1 or TRBD2 (7 bases each). Trimming stripped 6 bases from V and 1 base from J, with 16 bases between. Per the germline V gene, CDR1 is MDHEN and CDR2 is SYDVKM. This CDR3 is built from 15 residues. CDR3 amino acids: CASRLTGEGSYEQYF. CDR3 sequence (DNA): TGTGCCAGCAGACTCACAGGGGAGGGTTCCTACGAGCAGTACTTC.

The rearrangement uses TRBV7-9 and TRBJ2-2, with 9 bases fitting TRBD1. This CDR3 has 15 residues. In germline, CDR1 is SEHNR, CDR2 FQNEAQ (reference sequence). V lost 4 bases and J lost 7; bases outside the gene matches: 7. CDR3 amino acids: CASSSSGTGIGELFF. The CDR3 nucleotides read TGTGCCAGCAGCTCTTCCGGGACAGGGATCGGGGAGCTGTTTTTT.

The V and J genes are TRBV11-3 and TRBJ2-3; D gene unclear. CDR1 is SGHNT, CDR2 YENEEA, per germline. The CDR3 runs to 14 residues. V was clipped by 1 base and J by 2 bases, with 7 bases between them. The CDR3 sequence: CASSLGADTDTQYF. For the CDR3, the DNA is TGTGCCAGCAGCTTAGGGGCAGACACAGATACGCAGTATTTT.

This clone was counted a single time. The chain recombines TRBV7-3 with TRBJ1-4; TRBD1 aligns across 8 bases. Trimming at V came to 3 bases and at J to 5 bases, leaving 2 bases not matched to a gene. Per the germline V gene, CDR1 is SGHTA and CDR2 is FQGTGA. CDR3 length equals 14 residues. CDR3 sequence reads: CASSLDRVNEKLFF. The CDR3 nucleotides are TGTGCCAGCAGCTTGGACAGGGTGAATGAAAAACTGTTTTTT.

In the case of this clone: Other DNA sequences in this specimen translate into the identical CDR3. DNA for the CDR3: TGTGCCAGCAGCTTACGCACAGATACGCAGTATTTT. Its translation: CASSLRTDTQYF. The genes are TRBV7-9 and TRBJ2-3; no clear D. There are 12 residues in the CDR3. V was cut by 2 bases and J by 1 base, with 1 base left in between. Germline V gives CDR1 SEHNR, CDR2 FQNEAQ (reference sequence). Using reference TRBV7-9 and TRBJ2-3 for the parts outside the CDR3, the full variable domain is DTGVSQNPRHKITKRGQNVTFRCDPISEHNRLYWYRQTLGQGPEFLTYFQNEAQLEKSRLLSDRFSAERPKGSFSTLEIQRTEQGDSAMYLCASSLRTDTQYFGPGTRLTVL.

This chain links TRBV11-2 with TRBJ2-7; 11 nucleotides agree with TRBD2. Germline trimming cut 5 bases from V and 9 bases from J; bases unmatched to any gene: 18. The CDR3 is made up of 17 amino acids. In germline, CDR1 is SGHAT, CDR2 FQNNGV. CDR3 residues: CASSPQIGLAGEGVQYF. The CDR3 coding sequence is TGTGCCAGCAGCCCACAAATCGGACTAGCGGGCGAGGGGGTGCAGTACTTC. The whole variable domain, remainder taken from reference TRBV11-2 and TRBJ2-7, is EAGVAQSPRYKIIEKRQSVAFWCNPISGHATLYWYQQILGQGPKLLIQFQNNGVVDDSQLPKDRFSAERLKGVDSTLKIQPAKLEDSAVYLCASSPQIGLAGEGVQYFGPGTRLTVT.

This rearrangement joins TRBV5-1 to TRBJ2-3, with TRBD2 as a possible D gene (6 bases). Trimming left V 4 bases short and J 4 bases short, with 10 bases between. This CDR3 is built from 13 residues. The germline gives CDR1 SGHRS, CDR2 YFSETQ. The CDR3 region is CASSPTGADTQYF. The CDR3 nucleotides are TGCGCCAGCAGCCCAACGGGGGCAGATACGCAGTATTTT. Complete variable domain (other parts from reference TRBV5-1 and TRBJ2-3): KAGVTQTPRYLIKTRGQQVTLSCSPISGHRSVSWYQQTPGQGLQFLFEYFSETQRNKGNFPGRFSGRQFSNSRSEMNVSTLELGDSALYLCASSPTGADTQYFGPGTRLTVL.

The V gene is TRBV3-1 (or the pseudogene TRBV3-2), the J gene TRBJ2-6; unclear D gene. Trimming stripped 4 bases from V and 4 bases from J, with 11 bases between. CDR3 size: 15 residues. The germline V gene encodes CDR1 LGHDT and CDR2 YNNKEL (reference sequence). For the CDR3, the DNA is TGTGCCAGCAGCCCCCGGGCCGGCGGGGCCAACGTCCTGACTTTC. Its translation is CASSPRAGGANVLTF.

The chain is built from TRBV3-1 (or the pseudogene TRBV3-2) and TRBJ2-1; no clear D. Germline-derived CDR1 and CDR2 are LGHDT and YNNKEL (reference sequence). V dropped 1 base and J dropped 9 bases, with 10 bases sitting between them. The CDR3 consists of 13 residues. The CDR3 nucleotides are TGTGCCAGCAGCCAAGGTCGGGCTTTTGAGCAGTTCTTC. It encodes CASSQGRAFEQFF.

This clone has just one count. This chain joins TRBV27 and TRBJ2-1; D not resolved. The CDR3 is made up of 11 amino acids. Germline V gene lookup returns CDR1 MNHEY and CDR2 SMNVEV (reference sequence). V dropped 3 bases and J dropped 4 bases, with 1 base sitting between them. CDR3 nucleotides: TGTGCCAGCAGTTTGTACAATGAGCAGTTCTTC. It encodes CASSLYNEQFF.

The chain has TRBV3-1 (or the pseudogene TRBV3-2) and TRBJ2-6; D uncertain. Per germline, CDR1 LGHDT and CDR2 YNNKEL (reference sequence). Trimming shortened V by 5 bases and J by 0 bases, and 8 bases separated the two germline ends. The CDR3 covers 15 residues. CDR3 loop: CASSGDDSGANVLTF. In DNA form, the CDR3 reads TGTGCCAGCAGCGGGGATGACTCTGGGGCCAACGTCCTGACTTTC.

The V call is TRBV13, the J call TRBJ2-2; D might be TRBD1 or TRBD2, each matching 6 bases. V lost 0 bases and J 4 bases, leaving 12 bases between the germline ends. The CDR3 totals 16 residues. From germline, CDR1 is PRHDT and CDR2 FYEKMQ (reference sequence). CDR3 DNA sequence: TGTGCCAGCAGCTTAGGCCGAGGGGGGAGCACCGGGGAGCTGTTTTTT. It yields the protein CASSLGRGGSTGELFF. The full variable domain, in which reference TRBV13 and TRBJ2-2 provide the parts outside the CDR3, is AAGVIQSPRHLIKEKRETATLKCYPIPRHDTVYWYQQGPGQDPQFLISFYEKMQSDKGSIPDRFSAQQFSDYHSELNMSSLELGDSALYFCASSLGRGGSTGELFFGEGSRLTVL.

The chain carries TRBV10-1 and TRBJ2-3; no clear D. The CDR3 has 13 amino acids. From germline, CDR1 is WNHNN and CDR2 SYGVQD (reference sequence). Between the trimmed V and J ends, which lost 3 bases and 2 bases, there was a span of 6 bases. CDR3 protein: CASSDGLTDTQYF. CDR3 sequence (DNA): TGCGCCAGCAGTGACGGTCTCACAGATACGCAGTATTTT.

In DNA, the CDR3 is TGTGCCAGCGATGACAGGGACACAGATACGCAGTATTTT. This gives the protein CASDDRDTDTQYF. The V gene is TRBV2, the J gene TRBJ2-3, with 7 bases aligning to TRBD1. The junction had 4 bases not matched to a gene; V was cut back by 8 bases and J by 2 bases. The CDR3 consists of 13 residues. Germline CDR1 reads SNHLY; CDR2 reads FYNNEI. The whole variable domain, remainder taken from reference TRBV2 and TRBJ2-3, is EPEVTQTPSHQVTQMGQEVILRCVPISNHLYFYWYRQILGQKVEFLVSFYNNEISEKSEIFDDQFSVERPDGSNFTLKIRSTKLEDSAMYFCASDDRDTDTQYFGPGTRLTVL.

V gene TRBV20-1 combines with J gene TRBJ1-2; 7 bases fit TRBD1. V was pared by 3 bases and J by 3 bases, with 7 bases of the junction left unmatched. The CDR3 runs to 14 residues. The germline gives CDR1 DFQATT, CDR2 SNEGSKA (reference sequence). The CDR3 nucleotides are TGCAGTGCTAGTGCCCCCCAGGGGGACTATGGCTACACCTTC. Its protein product is CSASAPQGDYGYTF.

This chain joins TRBV5-4 and TRBJ1-2; D ambiguous. The CDR3 loop spans 12 amino acids. The V end lost 4 bases, the J end lost 6 bases, and 10 bases lay between the germline ends. CDR1 and CDR2 from the germline V gene are SGHNT and YYREEE (reference sequence). CDR3 amino acids: CASSLDGHGYTF. The CDR3 bases are TGTGCCAGCAGCCTGGATGGGCATGGCTACACCTTC.